These T cell receptor beta chains were read from a single sample in a study of blood T cell repertoires in COVID-19. Only in-frame clones appear in the TCRdb table, and some are missing; sequencing was by immunoSEQ multiplex PCR. The data contain a few hundred thousand clones, approximately 83% of them seen just once; the ten biggest clones take up under 2.5%. Sequencing was performed on PBMCs or T cells enriched from blood (not recorded which). The receptor set was obtained from a man under 40 who had recovered from COVID-19. Each CDR3 is given with its conserved first and last residue. D genes are given only for firm matches. Where a row states a size, it is once, few, many or the class of an expanded clone; other rows omit it.

>NA|NA|TRBV20-1|TRBJ1-2
TGCAGTGCTACAGGTGTCTATGGCTACACCTTC
CSATGVYGYTF
>NA|NA|TRBV25-1|TRBJ1-1
TGTGCCAGCAGTGGGAGGACGGGGAACACTGAAGCTTTCTTT
CASSGRTGNTEAFF
>NA|NA|TRBV3-1/TRBV3-2|TRBJ2-3
TGTGCCAGCAGCCAAGACTGGCGGGGGCACACAGATACGCAGTATTTT
CASSQDWRGHTDTQYF
>NA|NA|TRBV30|TRBJ1-2
TGTGCCTGGAGTCTAAGGGGGGGCGTCAACTATGGCTACACCTTC
CAWSLRGGVNYGYTF
>NA|NA|TRBV5-6|TRBJ1-2
TGTGCCAGCAGCCCACTGACCGGAGCTAACTATGGCTACACCTTC
CASSPLTGANYGYTF
>NA|NA|TRBV24-1|TRBJ2-3
TGTGCCACCAGTGTCCGGGCGGGAGATACGCAGTATTTT
CATSVRAGDTQYF
>NA|NA|TRBV7-2|TRBJ2-5
TGTGCCAGCAGCTTAGCTAGGGAGATTATCGCGACCCAGTACTTC
CASSLAREIIATQYF
>NA|NA|TRBV7-9|TRBJ1-1
TGTGCCAGCAGGACAATGAACACTGAAGCTTTCTTT
CASRTMNTEAFF
>once|NA|TRBV6-5|TRBJ1-5
TGTGCCAGCAGTTACCAACGCCGGGAGGAGAATCAGCCCCAGCATTTT
CASSYQRREENQPQHF
>NA|NA|TRBV5-1|TRBJ2-3
TGCGCCAGCAGCTTGGTGGTAGCTGAGGGAGATACGCAGTATTTT
CASSLVVAEGDTQYF